These 26 T cell receptor beta chains came from one sample sequenced in a study of T cells after posttransplantation cyclophosphamide. Treatment was busulfan-fludarabine conditioning, a marrow graft, and cyclophosphamide on days +3 and +4. TCRdb keeps only in-frame clones here, not all; method: immunoSEQ multiplex PCR. The sample lists approximately 45,000 clones; about 90% were seen once. The specimen comprised PBMCs, sampled 55 to 70 days after allogeneic stem cell transplant with posttransplant cyclophosphamide. The receptors originated from a male patient aged 55 to 69 who received an allogeneic stem cell transplant from a related donor and was CMV-positive. Some T cells may be transferred from the graft donor.

This rearrangement joins TRBV6-5 to TRBJ2-5, with D unclear. The CDR3 length is 16 residues. The germline V gene encodes CDR1 MNHEY and CDR2 SVGAGI. Trimming removed 1 base from V and 5 bases from J, with 17 bases in between. The CDR3 reads CASSYWSEVYGETQYF. CDR3 DNA sequence: TGTGCCAGCAGTTACTGGAGCGAGGTCTACGGGGAGACCCAGTACTTC.

This chain uses TRBV25-1 with TRBJ2-5; D is perhaps TRBD2 (6 bases). CDR3 size: 14 residues. Germline CDR1 reads MGHDK; CDR2 reads SYGVNS. Trimming took off 10 bases at V and 0 bases at J, with 15 bases between the two ends. The CDR3 DNA follows: TGTGCCACCTCAGACCGGGAGTACCAAGAGACCCAGTACTTC. It yields the protein CATSDREYQETQYF.

This chain joins TRBV9 and TRBJ1-5; a possible D gene is TRBD1 (5 bases). The CDR3 is made up of 17 amino acids. Germline V gene data show CDR1 as SGDLS and CDR2 as YYNGEE. V shed 0 bases and J shed 2 bases, with 15 bases lying between them. CDR3 in DNA: TGTGCCAGCAGCGTAGGTCGGACCCGGGGGGGCAATCAGCCCCAGCATTTT. Translation gives CASSVGRTRGGNQPQHF.

This clone was counted a few times. The CDR3 sequence: CAHTTSGRGGYTF. The CDR3, as DNA: TGTGCCCACACCACTTCCGGCAGGGGTGGCTACACCTTC. The chain carries TRBV6-6 and TRBJ1-2; D perhaps matches TRBD1 (6 bases). V was trimmed by 11 bases and J by 7 bases, leaving 20 bases between them. The CDR3 spans 13 residues. In germline, CDR1 is MNHNY, CDR2 SVGAGI (reference sequence).

This clone was observed once. The chain combines TRBV18 with TRBJ2-1; 11 bases are shared with TRBD2. The germline V gene has CDR1 KGHSH and CDR2 LQKENI. V lost 5 bases to trimming and J lost 7 bases; unmatched junction nucleotides: 10. This CDR3 region has 16 residues. The CDR3 region is CASSAFSGTSGNEQFF. The CDR3 DNA reads as TGTGCCAGCTCAGCGTTTTCCGGGACTAGCGGTAATGAGCAGTTCTTC.

The chain has TRBV5-1 and TRBJ1-1, with 11 bases fitting TRBD1. From germline, CDR1 is SGHRS and CDR2 YFSETQ. CDR3 size: 13 residues. Unmatched junction bases numbered 7, after V lost 4 bases and J lost 11 bases. CDR3 in amino acids: CASSQGQGGDAFF. The CDR3 DNA reads TGCGCCAGCAGCCAGGGACAGGGGGGCGATGCTTTCTTT. The whole variable domain, remainder taken from reference TRBV5-1 and TRBJ1-1, is KAGVTQTPRYLIKTRGQQVTLSCSPISGHRSVSWYQQTPGQGLQFLFEYFSETQRNKGNFPGRFSGRQFSNSRSEMNVSTLELGDSALYLCASSQGQGGDAFFGQGTRLTVV.

The genes are TRBV14 and TRBJ1-1, with D unclear. CDR1 SGHDN and CDR2 FVKESK come from the germline V gene. This CDR3 is built from 13 residues. V lost 4 bases and J 5 bases, leaving 11 bases between the germline ends. The CDR3 DNA is TGTGCCAGCAGCCCAAACGTCGGGACTGAAGCTTTCTTT. It yields the protein CASSPNVGTEAFF.

V gene TRBV15 combines with J gene TRBJ2-5; 7 bases map to TRBD1. Trimming removed 0 bases from V and 5 bases from J; junction bases left unmatched: 12. CDR1 is LNHNV, CDR2 YYDKDF, per germline (reference sequence). The CDR3 has 17 amino acids. The CDR3 loop is CATSREPWTGPWETQYF. The CDR3 DNA reads TGTGCCACCAGCAGAGAACCGTGGACAGGCCCGTGGGAGACCCAGTACTTC.

The chain employs TRBV5-4 and TRBJ1-4; 12 bases map to TRBD1. Germline V gene sequence: CDR1 SGHNT, CDR2 YYREEE (reference sequence). The V segment lost 4 bases and the J segment 4 bases; nucleotides outside the gene matches: 8. The CDR3 length is 17 residues. The CDR3: CASSRGQGARNNEKLFF. CDR3 DNA: TGTGCCAGCAGCCGGGGACAGGGGGCGCGCAATAATGAAAAACTGTTTTTT.

This CDR3 is CASSGVGQGPYEQYF. The CDR3 region has the DNA TGTGCCAGCAGCGGGGTTGGACAGGGCCCCTACGAGCAGTACTTC. The gene calls are TRBV5-4 and TRBJ2-7; 8 positions match TRBD1. Germline values: CDR1 SGHNT, CDR2 YYREEE (reference sequence). The V segment lost 4 bases and the J segment 2 bases; nucleotides outside the gene matches: 8. This CDR3 spans 15 amino acids.

The rearrangement uses TRBV6-1 and TRBJ1-1; D might be TRBD1 (5 bases). This CDR3 contains 14 residues. The germline gives CDR1 MNHNS, CDR2 SASEGT. The V end was cut by 6 bases, the J end by 0 bases, with 11 bases between. The CDR3, as DNA: TGTGCCAGCAGCCCAGGGCCCATGAACACTGAAGCTTTCTTT. Translation gives CASSPGPMNTEAFF.

The chain links TRBV25-1 to TRBJ2-3; 7 bases are a match to TRBD2. Per germline, CDR1 MGHDK and CDR2 SYGVNS. V lost 3 bases and J lost 1; bases outside the gene matches: 7. The CDR3 sequence is 16 residues long. DNA of the CDR3: TGTGCCAGCAGTGATACCCGGGGGGACCGCACAGATACGCAGTATTTT. Amino acid sequence: CASSDTRGDRTDTQYF.

The V gene is TRBV28, the J gene TRBJ1-2; 7 bases map to TRBD1. The CDR3 contains 14 residues. Germline lookup yields CDR1 MDHEN and CDR2 SYDVKM. Trimming took 6 bases from V and 2 from J; bases not matched to a gene: 6. Here the CDR3 reads CASSLTQGNYGYTF. In DNA, the CDR3 is TGTGCCAGCAGCCTGACACAGGGGAACTATGGCTACACCTTC.

The V call is TRBV6-5, the J call TRBJ2-6, with unresolved D. The V end was cut by 6 bases, the J end by 0 bases, with 9 bases between. The CDR3 contains 15 residues. The germline CDR1 and CDR2 sequences are MNHEY and SVGAGI. CDR3 coding DNA: TGTGCCAGCAGCATGAAGAGCTCTGGGGCCAACGTCCTGACTTTC. It codes for CASSMKSSGANVLTF.

This chain uses TRBV5-1 with TRBJ1-2; 8 positions agree with TRBD1. V gave up 4 bases and J gave up 3 bases; unmatched junction bases: 5. The CDR3 sequence is 14 residues long. The germline V gene has CDR1 SGHRS and CDR2 YFSETQ. In nucleotides, the CDR3 is TGCGCCAGCAGCATGACAGGGGATTACTATGGCTACACCTTC. Translated: CASSMTGDYYGYTF.

The rearrangement uses TRBV2 and TRBJ1-1, with D possibly TRBD1 on 5 matching bases. Germline assignment: CDR1 SNHLY and CDR2 FYNNEI. The CDR3 totals 14 residues. V was cut by 6 bases and J by 1 base, with 12 bases left in between. CDR3 residues: CASSRDSQNTEAFF. CDR3 nucleotides: TGTGCCAGCAGCCGGGACTCTCAGAACACTGAAGCTTTCTTT.

The rearrangement joins TRBV25-1 to TRBJ1-2; unclear D gene. The germline V and J ends were trimmed by 3 bases and 1 base, with 15 bases remaining between them. Germline values: CDR1 MGHDK, CDR2 SYGVNS. The CDR3 runs to 16 residues. CDR3 in amino acids: CASSDPRRPINYGYTF. The CDR3 bases are TGTGCCAGCAGTGATCCTCGCAGGCCGATTAACTATGGCTACACCTTC.

This clone has just a few counts. The J gene is TRBJ2-7, the V gene TRBV2; D is possibly TRBD1 (5 bases). The V end lost 6 bases, the J end lost 3 bases, and 6 bases lay between the germline ends. Germline CDR1 SNHLY, CDR2 FYNNEI. The length of the CDR3 is 11 residues. DNA for the CDR3: TGTGCCAGCAGAGACAGCTACGAGCAGTACTTC. Amino acids: CASRDSYEQYF.

The chain uses TRBV5-1 and TRBJ1-1, with 7 bases that match TRBD1. V was pared by 0 bases and J by 3 bases, with 2 bases of the junction left unmatched. The germline V gene has CDR1 SGHRS and CDR2 YFSETQ. The length of the CDR3 is 14 residues. The CDR3 nucleotides read TGCGCCAGCAGCTTGGAGGGGGCGGACACTGAAGCTTTCTTT. Amino acids: CASSLEGADTEAFF.

This clone is a singleton in its sample. The rearrangement joins TRBV6-4 to TRBJ2-2; D possibly corresponds to TRBD2 (6 bases). The length of the CDR3 is 16 residues. V was pared by 6 bases and J by 7 bases, with 21 bases between. Germline V gene data show CDR1 as MRHNA and CDR2 as SNTAGT. The DNA for the CDR3 is TGTGCCAGCAGCAATCAACAGCCTCAGGGAGGCGGGGAGCTGTTTTTT. As protein: CASSNQQPQGGGELFF.

The rearrangement links TRBV27 to TRBJ2-7, with 13 bases identical to TRBD2. The CDR3 length is 16 residues. Germline V gives CDR1 MNHEY, CDR2 SMNVEV (reference sequence). V lost 11 bases to trimming and J lost 0 bases; unmatched junction nucleotides: 10. This CDR3 is CAAGLAGAISSYEQYV. CDR3 DNA sequence: TGTGCCGCCGGACTAGCGGGGGCCATTAGCTCCTACGAGCAGTACGTC.

This chain connects TRBV18 to TRBJ2-5; TRBD2 aligns across 8 bases. The CDR3 contains 15 residues. Trimming removed 3 bases from V and 3 bases from J; junction bases left unmatched: 6. Germline V CDR1 and CDR2: KGHSH, LQKENI. CDR3: CASSPASGSKETQYF. The CDR3 DNA is TGTGCCAGCTCACCCGCTAGCGGGTCCAAAGAGACCCAGTACTTC.

V and J are TRBV6-1 and TRBJ1-1; D call uncertain. The CDR3 has 13 amino acids. Trimming pared 7 bases from V and 1 base from J, leaving 10 bases between. The germline gives CDR1 MNHNS, CDR2 SASEGT. The CDR3 coding sequence is TGTGCCAGCATTGCAGGAGGGAACACTGAAGCTTTCTTT. This sequence encodes CASIAGGNTEAFF.

CDR3 coding DNA: TGTGCCACCAGCAGACCGAAGTCGACATTTGGCAATCAGCCCCAGCATTTT. Its translation is CATSRPKSTFGNQPQHF. The gene calls are TRBV15 and TRBJ1-5; D uncertain. The CDR3 loop spans 17 amino acids. Germline CDR1 is LNHNV and CDR2 is YYDKDF (reference sequence). With 2 bases removed from V and 2 bases from J, the gap between germline ends came to 16 bases.

The genes are TRBV19 and TRBJ1-5, with 10 bases lining up with TRBD1. CDR1 and CDR2 (germline): LNHDA, SQIVND (reference sequence). CDR3 length: 15 residues. Unmatched junction bases numbered 5, after V lost 6 bases and J lost 3 bases. In nucleotides, the CDR3 is TGTGCCAGTAGGGGACAGGGGCTTATCAATCAGCCCCAGCATTTT. It specifies CASRGQGLINQPQHF.

CDR3 DNA: TGCGCCAGCAGCAAACGACAGGGTGATGAAAAACTGTTTTTT. It translates to CASSKRQGDEKLFF. V usage is TRBV4-1 and J usage is TRBJ1-4, with 7 bases aligning to TRBD1. This CDR3 is 14 amino acids long. Germline V gene data show CDR1 as MGHRA and CDR2 as YSYEKL. Trimming cost V 5 bases and J 6 bases; bases outside gene matches: 6.